In its sample, the clone carrying this T cell receptor beta chain was seen a few times. Antigen: not known. Specified time point: pre-sensitization, week 0. Treatment denoted: therapeutic diphenylcyclopropenone sensitization with weekly scalp DPC. This record comes from a study of human T cells and chemical hapten exposure. About the study: 2% DPC applied to a roughly 2 cm by roughly 2 cm arm area sensitized donors. Slight volume differences across pooled libraries mainly accounted for varying per-sample TCR yields. Study-wide points: All donors were alopecia patients, so their immunity may differ from that of healthy people.

The germline V gene has CDR1 MNHEY and CDR2 SVGAGI. With V trimmed by 6 bases and J by 7 bases, 7 bases remained unmatched. The CDR3 is made up of 13 amino acids. Separate cDNA molecules received unique molecular identifiers, which the library attached to them. TCRdb re-derived calls from the RACE reads in MiXCR, one entry per CDR3 protein. Of around 180,000 distinct CDR3 sequences detected, approximately 31% appear once; the ten largest clones hold roughly 3%. Sequenced material: whole blood, taken in connection with sensitization to the hapten diphenylcyclopropenone (DPC). The clonotype comes from a woman aged 30 to 39 with alopecia areata. Some clones in this sample may be carry-over from other donors' samples. V usage is TRBV6-5 and J usage is TRBJ1-2; 8 bases fit TRBD1. In nucleotides, the CDR3 is TGTGCCAGCAGAATGGAGCAGGGGGCTGGCTACACCTTC. Residues: CASRMEQGAGYTF.